The present T cell receptor (beta chain) was sequenced within a study of blood T cell repertoires in COVID-19. At the level of the study: The analysed material was cDNA or gDNA that came from T cells, B-cell-depleted T cells, or PBMCs.

V lost 3 bases, J lost 3 bases, and 11 bases lay in between. The CDR3 runs to 14 residues. Germline V gives CDR1 ENHRY, CDR2 SYGVKD. In the authors' workflow: How many nucleated cells were present was estimated from reference gene primer amplification. Method: immunoSEQ multiplex PCR; TCRdb's copy keeps in-frame clones and lacks some. D and trimming were read from the DNA, whereas the V and J calls and clone size are those reported in that table. The table lists 68,000 or so clones, about 80% of them singletons. The clonotype was recovered from a human donor in a cohort sampled during active COVID-19. The sample taken for sequencing was peripheral blood. V is TRBV10-3 and J is TRBJ1-1; no clear D gene. CDR3 nucleotides: TGTGCCATCAGTGACTACGCCCCCTACACTGAAGCTTTCTTT. This codes for CAISDYAPYTEAFF.